This is a list of T cell receptor beta chains from one sample in a study of beta chain features in type 1 diabetes. Sequencing was performed with immunoSEQ multiplex PCR; in TCRdb, only in-frame clones are kept and a portion is missing. In the table there are fewer than 650,000 clones, roughly a sixth of which are singletons. The sample taken for sequencing was naive CD4+ T cells from blood. The receptors were gathered from a man aged 18 to 35 in good health. Each CDR3 is given with its conserved first and last residue. Fields, in order: J gene, V gene, D gene, clone size, CDR3 DNA, CDR3 protein. The D gene is left open where the match is weak. The listing skips clone size in some rows; elsewhere it reads once, few, many or a size class.

J gene: TRBJ1-3
V gene: TRBV29-1
D gene: .
clone size: few
CDR3 DNA: TGCAGCGTTGAGTTCTCTGGAAACACCATATATTTT
CDR3 protein: CSVEFSGNTIYF

J gene: TRBJ1-1
V gene: TRBV28
D gene: .
clone size: few
CDR3 DNA: TGTGCCAGCAGCTCCGACGGACAGAGGACTGAAGCTTTCTTT
CDR3 protein: CASSSDGQRTEAFF

J gene: TRBJ1-6
V gene: TRBV2
D gene: TRBD1
clone size: .
CDR3 DNA: TGTGCCAGCAGTGGCGACAGGGATACACCCCTCCACTTT
CDR3 protein: CASSGDRDTPLHF

J gene: TRBJ1-1
V gene: TRBV27
D gene: .
clone size: .
CDR3 DNA: TGTGCCAGCAGTTACGGGCCTGAACGAGGAGCTTTCTTT
CDR3 protein: CASSYGPERGAFF

J gene: TRBJ2-5
V gene: TRBV28
D gene: .
clone size: few
CDR3 DNA: TGTGCCAGCAGTTCCCGACGGACCCAAGAGACCCAGTACTTC
CDR3 protein: CASSSRRTQETQYF

J gene: TRBJ2-3
V gene: TRBV4-3
D gene: TRBD1
clone size: few
CDR3 DNA: TGCGCCAGCAGCCCACCTGGACAGGGGACGGATACGCAGTATTTT
CDR3 protein: CASSPPGQGTDTQYF

J gene: TRBJ2-3
V gene: TRBV7-7
D gene: .
clone size: .
CDR3 DNA: TGTGCTAGCAGCTTAGATGGACATAGCACAGATACGCAGTATTTT
CDR3 protein: CASSLDGHSTDTQYF

J gene: TRBJ2-4
V gene: TRBV7-8
D gene: .
clone size: .
CDR3 DNA: TGTGCCAGCAGCTCCTTAGAACCCAATGGGAATTTTGCCAAAAACATTCAGTACTTC
CDR3 protein: CASSSLEPNGNFAKNIQYF

J gene: TRBJ2-1
V gene: TRBV9
D gene: .
clone size: few
CDR3 DNA: TGTGCCAGCAGCGCCACAATACAGGTTACCTCCTACAATGAGCAGTTCTTC
CDR3 protein: CASSATIQVTSYNEQFF

J gene: TRBJ2-7
V gene: TRBV4-1
D gene: .
clone size: once
CDR3 DNA: TGCGCCAGCAGCCAAGTTAGGGTCCAGGACGAGCAGTACTTC
CDR3 protein: CASSQVRVQDEQYF

J gene: TRBJ1-1
V gene: TRBV6-6
D gene: TRBD1
clone size: .
CDR3 DNA: TGTGCCAGCAAGGGACAGGGATGGACTGAAGCTTTCTTT
CDR3 protein: CASKGQGWTEAFF